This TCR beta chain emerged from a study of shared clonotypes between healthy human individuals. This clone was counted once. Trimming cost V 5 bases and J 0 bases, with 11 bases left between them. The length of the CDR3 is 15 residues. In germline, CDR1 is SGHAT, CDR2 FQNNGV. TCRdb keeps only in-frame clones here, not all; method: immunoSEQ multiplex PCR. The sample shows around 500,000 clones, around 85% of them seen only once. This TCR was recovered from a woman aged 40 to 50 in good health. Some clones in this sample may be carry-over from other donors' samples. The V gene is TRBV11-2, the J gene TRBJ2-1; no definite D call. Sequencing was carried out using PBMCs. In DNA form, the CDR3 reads TGTGCCAGCAGCGTAAGGAGTGACTCCTACAATGAGCAGTTCTTC. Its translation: CASSVRSDSYNEQFF.